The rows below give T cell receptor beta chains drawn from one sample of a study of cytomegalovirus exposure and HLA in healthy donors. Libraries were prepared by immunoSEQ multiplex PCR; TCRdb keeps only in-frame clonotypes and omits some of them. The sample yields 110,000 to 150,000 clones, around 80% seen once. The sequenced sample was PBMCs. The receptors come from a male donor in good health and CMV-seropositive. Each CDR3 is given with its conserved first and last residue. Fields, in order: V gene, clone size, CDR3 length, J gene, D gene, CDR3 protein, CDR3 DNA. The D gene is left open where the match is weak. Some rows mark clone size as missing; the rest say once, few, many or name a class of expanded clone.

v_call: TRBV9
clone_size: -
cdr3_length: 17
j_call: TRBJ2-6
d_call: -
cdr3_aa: CASSGGWRISGANVLTF
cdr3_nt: TGTGCCAGCAGCGGGGGCTGGCGGATATCTGGGGCCAACGTCCTGACTTTC

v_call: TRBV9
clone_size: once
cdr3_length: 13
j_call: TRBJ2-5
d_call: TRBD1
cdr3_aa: CASSDDRGETQYF
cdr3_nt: TGTGCCAGCAGCGACGACAGGGGCGAGACCCAGTACTTC

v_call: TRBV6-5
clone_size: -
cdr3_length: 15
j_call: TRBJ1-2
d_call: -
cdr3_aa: CASSAYRRENYGYTF
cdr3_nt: TGTGCCAGCAGTGCCTATCGACGGGAGAACTATGGCTACACCTTC

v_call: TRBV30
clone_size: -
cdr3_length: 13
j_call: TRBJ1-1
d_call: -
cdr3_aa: CAWSEQLNTEAFF
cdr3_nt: TGTGCCTGGAGCGAACAGCTGAACACTGAAGCTTTCTTT

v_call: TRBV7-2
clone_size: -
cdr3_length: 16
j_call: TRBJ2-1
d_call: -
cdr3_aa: CASSAGQAGLYNEQFF
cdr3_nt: TGTGCCAGCAGCGCAGGGCAAGCGGGTCTATACAATGAGCAGTTCTTC

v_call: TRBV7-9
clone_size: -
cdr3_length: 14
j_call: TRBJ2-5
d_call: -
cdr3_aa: CASSSFQGRETQYF
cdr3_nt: TGTGCCAGCAGTAGTTTCCAGGGAAGGGAGACCCAGTACTTC

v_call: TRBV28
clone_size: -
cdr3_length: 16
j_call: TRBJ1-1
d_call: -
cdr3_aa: CASSLSPGAENTEAFF
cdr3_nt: TGTGCCAGCAGTTTATCCCCGGGAGCTGAGAACACTGAAGCTTTCTTT

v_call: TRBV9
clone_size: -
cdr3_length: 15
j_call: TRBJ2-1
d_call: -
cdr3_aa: CASSVVDGSHNEQFF
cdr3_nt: TGTGCCAGCAGCGTAGTTGACGGGAGCCACAATGAGCAGTTCTTC

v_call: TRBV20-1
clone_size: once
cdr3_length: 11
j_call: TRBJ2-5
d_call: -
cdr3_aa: CSASQAETQYF
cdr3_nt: TGCAGTGCTAGCCAGGCCGAGACCCAGTACTTC

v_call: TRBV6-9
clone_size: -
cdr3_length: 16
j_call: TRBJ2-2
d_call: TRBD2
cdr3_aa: CASSYRSSGGAGELFF
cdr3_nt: TGTGCCAGCAGTTATCGCTCTAGCGGGGGGGCCGGGGAGCTGTTTTTT

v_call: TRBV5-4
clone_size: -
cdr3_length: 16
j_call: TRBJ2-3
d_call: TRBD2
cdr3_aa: CASSLGPSGGGDTQYF
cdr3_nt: TGTGCCAGCAGCTTGGGCCCTAGCGGGGGGGGAGATACGCAGTATTTT

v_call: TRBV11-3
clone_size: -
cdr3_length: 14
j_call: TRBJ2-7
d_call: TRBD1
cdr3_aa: CASSPGTASYEQYF
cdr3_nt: TGTGCCAGCAGCCCCGGGACAGCGTCCTACGAGCAGTACTTC

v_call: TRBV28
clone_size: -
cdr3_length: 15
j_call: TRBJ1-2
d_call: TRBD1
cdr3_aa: CASSAGTGRVYGYTF
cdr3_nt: TGTGCCAGCAGTGCCGGGACAGGGAGGGTCTATGGCTACACCTTC

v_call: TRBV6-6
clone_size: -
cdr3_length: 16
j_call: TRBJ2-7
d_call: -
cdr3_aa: CASSSPTGRSSYEQYF
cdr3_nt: TGTGCCAGCAGTTCCCCGACAGGCAGGAGCTCCTACGAGCAGTACTTC

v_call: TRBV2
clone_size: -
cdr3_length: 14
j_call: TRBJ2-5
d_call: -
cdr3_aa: CASSVGQPQETQYF
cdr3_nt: TGTGCCAGCAGTGTAGGACAGCCCCAAGAGACCCAGTACTTC

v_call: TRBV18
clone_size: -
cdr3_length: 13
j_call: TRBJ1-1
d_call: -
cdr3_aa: CASSPSAVTEAFF
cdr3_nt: TGTGCCAGCTCACCAAGCGCGGTCACTGAAGCTTTCTTT

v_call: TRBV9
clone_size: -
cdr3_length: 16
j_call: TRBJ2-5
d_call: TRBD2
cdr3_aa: CASSVSGSGGGETQYF
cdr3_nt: TGTGCCAGCAGCGTAAGCGGTAGCGGGGGCGGGGAGACCCAGTACTTC

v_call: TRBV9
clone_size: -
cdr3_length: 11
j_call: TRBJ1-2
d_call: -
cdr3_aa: CASSVGTGLTF
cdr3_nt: TGTGCCAGCAGCGTAGGAACAGGGTTAACCTTC

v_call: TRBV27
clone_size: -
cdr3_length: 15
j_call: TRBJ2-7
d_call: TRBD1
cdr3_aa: CASSLGPTGFDEQYF
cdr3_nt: TGTGCCAGCAGTTTAGGCCCGACAGGGTTCGACGAGCAGTACTTC

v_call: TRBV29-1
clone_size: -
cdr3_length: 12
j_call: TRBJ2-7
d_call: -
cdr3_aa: CSTTGDSYEQYF
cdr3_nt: TGCAGCACGACGGGGGACTCCTACGAGCAGTACTTC

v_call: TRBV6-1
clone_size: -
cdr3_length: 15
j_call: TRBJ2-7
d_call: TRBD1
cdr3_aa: CASRIQGGDNYEQYF
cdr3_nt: TGTGCTAGCAGGATACAGGGGGGAGACAACTACGAGCAGTACTTC

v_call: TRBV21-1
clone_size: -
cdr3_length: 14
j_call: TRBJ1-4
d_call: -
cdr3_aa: CASNGRDRDEKLLF
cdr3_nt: TGTGCCAGCAACGGCCGGGACAGGGATGAAAAACTGTTATTT

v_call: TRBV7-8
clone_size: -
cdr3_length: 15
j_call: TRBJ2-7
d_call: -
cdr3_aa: CASSLTQGPSYEQYF
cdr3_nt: TGTGCCAGCAGCTTAACTCAGGGCCCCTCCTACGAGCAGTACTTC

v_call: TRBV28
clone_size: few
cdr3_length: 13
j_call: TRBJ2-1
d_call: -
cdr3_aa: CASSPPVIAEQFF
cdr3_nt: TGTGCCAGCAGCCCTCCGGTAATCGCCGAGCAGTTCTTC

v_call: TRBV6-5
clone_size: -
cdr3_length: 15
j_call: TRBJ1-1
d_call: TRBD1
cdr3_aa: CASRPPTGGFTEAFF
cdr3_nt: TGTGCCAGCAGACCCCCGACAGGGGGGTTCACTGAAGCTTTCTTT

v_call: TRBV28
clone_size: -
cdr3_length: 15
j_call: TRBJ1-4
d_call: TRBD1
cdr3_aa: CASSDRQGTNEKLFF
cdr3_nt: TGTGCCAGCAGTGACCGACAGGGGACTAATGAAAAACTGTTTTTT

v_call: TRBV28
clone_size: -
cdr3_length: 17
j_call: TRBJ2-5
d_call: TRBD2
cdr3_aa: CASSLQIAGGPGETQYF
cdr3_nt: TGTGCCAGCAGTTTACAGATAGCGGGAGGGCCCGGGGAGACCCAGTACTTC

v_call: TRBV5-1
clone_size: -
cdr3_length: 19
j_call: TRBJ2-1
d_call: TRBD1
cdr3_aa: CASSSLFIRQGSSYNEQFF
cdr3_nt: TGCGCCAGCAGCTCCCTATTCATCCGACAGGGATCCTCCTACAATGAGCAGTTCTTC

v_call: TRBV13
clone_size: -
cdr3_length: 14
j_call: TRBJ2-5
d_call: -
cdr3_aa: CASSSPPRQETQYF
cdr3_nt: TGTGCCAGCAGCTCCCCCCCCAGGCAAGAGACCCAGTACTTC

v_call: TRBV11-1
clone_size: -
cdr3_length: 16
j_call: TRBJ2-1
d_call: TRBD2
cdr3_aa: CASSLQGLAGDNEQFF
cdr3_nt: TGTGCCAGCAGCTTACAAGGACTAGCGGGAGACAATGAGCAGTTCTTC

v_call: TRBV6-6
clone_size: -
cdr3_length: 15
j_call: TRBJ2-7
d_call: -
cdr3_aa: CASSQLDSLFDEQYF
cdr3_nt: TGTGCCAGCAGTCAGCTGGACAGTCTCTTCGACGAGCAGTACTTC

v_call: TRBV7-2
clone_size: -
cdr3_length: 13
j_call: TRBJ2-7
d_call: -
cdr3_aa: CASSLRRDGEQYF
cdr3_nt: TGTGCCAGCAGCTTAAGGAGGGACGGCGAGCAGTACTTC

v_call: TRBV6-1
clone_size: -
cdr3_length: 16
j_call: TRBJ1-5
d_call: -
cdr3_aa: CASSAWRAGGYQPQHF
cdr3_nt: TGTGCCAGCAGTGCCTGGCGAGCGGGGGGTTATCAGCCCCAGCATTTT

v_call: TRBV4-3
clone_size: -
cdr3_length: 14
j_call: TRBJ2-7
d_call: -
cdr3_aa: CASSPGTGSGEQYF
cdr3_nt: TGCGCCAGCAGCCCAGGGACTGGGTCCGGGGAGCAGTACTTC

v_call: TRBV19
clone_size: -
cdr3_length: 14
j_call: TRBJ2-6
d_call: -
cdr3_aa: CASSTSVGANVLTF
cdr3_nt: TGTGCCAGTAGTACCTCGGTTGGGGCCAACGTCCTGACTTTC

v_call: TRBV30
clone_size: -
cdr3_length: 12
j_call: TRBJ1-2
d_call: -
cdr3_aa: CAWSLGTSGYTF
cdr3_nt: TGTGCCTGGTCCCTAGGGACATCCGGCTACACCTTC

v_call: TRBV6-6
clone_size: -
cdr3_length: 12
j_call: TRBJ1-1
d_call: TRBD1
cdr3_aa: CASSRQGSEAFF
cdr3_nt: TGTGCCAGCAGCCGACAGGGGAGTGAAGCTTTCTTT